This passage covers 31 T cell receptor beta chains from one sample sequenced in a study of T-cell reconstitution after alpha-beta-depleted transplantation in children. Preparation of the TCRbeta library used unique molecular identifiers. TCRdb called the PCR reads again in MiXCR, with one record for every CDR3 protein. The sample includes more than 450,000 distinct CDR3 sequences, approximately 16% of them seen just once. The sample consisted of PBMCs from the stem cell graft donor, taken from the stem cell graft. The origin of the receptors is a human donor who donated a stem cell graft to a child with acute lymphoblastic leukemia.

This clonotype was found a few times. The CDR3, as DNA: TGTGCCAGCAGTTTACTCCCGCCGACAGGGTTCTACGAGCAGTACTTC. As protein: CASSLLPPTGFYEQYF. The rearrangement uses TRBV12-3 or TRBV12-4 and TRBJ2-7, with 7 bases fitting TRBD1. Losses at the gene ends were 2 bases for V and 3 bases for J; bases not matched to a gene: 10. This CDR3 comprises 16 residues.

This clonotype was counted a few times. V is TRBV20-1 and J is TRBJ2-3; 12 bases line up with TRBD2. V gave up 0 bases and J gave up 4 bases; unmatched junction bases: 11. Germline assignment: CDR1 DFQATT and CDR2 SNEGSKA (reference sequence). This CDR3 contains 18 residues. CDR3 in DNA: TGCAGTGCTAGAGATTTGCTAGCGGGAGGGCGACCTGCAGATACGCAGTATTTT. Amino acids: CSARDLLAGGRPADTQYF.

This clonotype was observed a few times. The gene calls are TRBV12-3 or TRBV12-4 and TRBJ2-4; 11 bases line up with TRBD2. V was clipped by 2 bases and J by 2 bases; unmatched bases: 5. The CDR3 contains 17 residues. CDR3 residues: CASSLKGTSGPKNIQYF. CDR3 in DNA: TGTGCCAGCAGTTTAAAAGGGACTAGCGGTCCCAAAAACATTCAGTACTTC.

The J gene is TRBJ2-7, the V gene TRBV5-1; 8 bases line up with TRBD1. Trimming took 4 bases from V and 2 from J; bases not matched to a gene: 14. This CDR3 has 17 amino acids. Germline V gene sequence: CDR1 SGHRS, CDR2 YFSETQ. CDR3 sequence (DNA): TGCGCCAGCAGCCCCCCCTTTGGACAGGGAATACCCTACGAGCAGTACTTC. Its translation: CASSPPFGQGIPYEQYF.

The rearrangement joins TRBV7-9 to TRBJ1-1; no definite D call. CDR1 is SEHNR and CDR2 is FQNEAQ in the germline V gene (reference sequence). V lost 5 bases, J lost 4 bases, and 8 bases lay in between. The CDR3 has 12 amino acids. The CDR3 is CASSPTATEAFF. In DNA form, the CDR3 reads TGTGCCAGCAGCCCAACAGCCACTGAAGCTTTCTTT. Complete variable domain (other parts from reference TRBV7-9 and TRBJ1-1): DTGVSQNPRHKITKRGQNVTFRCDPISEHNRLYWYRQTLGQGPEFLTYFQNEAQLEKSRLLSDRFSAERPKGSFSTLEIQRTEQGDSAMYLCASSPTATEAFFGQGTRLTVV.

The J gene is TRBJ2-6, the V gene TRBV6-1; D unresolved. Germline V gene data show CDR1 as MNHNS and CDR2 as SASEGT. There are 14 residues in the CDR3. Trimming shortened V by 6 bases and J by 2 bases, and 8 bases separated the two germline ends. The CDR3, as DNA: TGTGCCAGCAGCCTTCAGCCTGGGGCCAACGTCCTGACTTTC. Protein product: CASSLQPGANVLTF.

This clonotype has a handful of counts. The rearrangement links TRBV9 to TRBJ1-2; possibly TRBD1 for D (6 bases). CDR1 and CDR2 (germline): SGDLS, YYNGEE. Trimming stripped 3 bases from V and 8 bases from J, with 20 bases between. The CDR3 totals 15 residues. CDR3 bases: TGTGCCAGCAGCGCCCCGTTGGGGGGCTATGGAGGCTACACCTTC. Encoded protein: CASSAPLGGYGGYTF.

This chain uses TRBV27 with TRBJ2-3; 7 nucleotides match TRBD2. The CDR3 is 20 residues long. Germline V gives CDR1 MNHEY, CDR2 SMNVEV (reference sequence). V dropped 6 bases and J dropped 0; count of bases not matched to a gene: 21. CDR3 sequence (DNA): TGTGCCAGCAGCTTACGAGGCGGGAGCCCGGGGGGAACTAGCACAGATACGCAGTATTTT. Translation: CASSLRGGSPGGTSTDTQYF.

The table lists this clonotype with a few counts. CDR3 sequence (DNA): TGTGCCAGCTCAAACAGGCAGGGGAGCTCCTACAATGAGCAGTTCTTC. Encoded protein: CASSNRQGSSYNEQFF. The chain recombines TRBV18 with TRBJ2-1; the D gene is possibly TRBD1 (6 bases). CDR3 length: 16 amino acids. Looked up from germline, CDR1 is KGHSH and CDR2 is LQKENI. V gave up 5 bases and J gave up 0 bases, with 14 bases separating them.

The chain links TRBV20-1 to TRBJ1-1; D is possibly TRBD1 (6 bases). With 5 bases removed from V and 5 bases from J, the gap between germline ends came to 15 bases. Germline loops: CDR1 DFQATT, CDR2 SNEGSKA (reference sequence). The CDR3 totals 13 residues. The CDR3 coding sequence is TGCAGTGCTCCGGACAGCTCCAAAACTGAAGCTTTCTTT. It codes for CSAPDSSKTEAFF.

This clonotype has a count of ten or more. This chain links TRBV5-1 with TRBJ2-7; D is tentatively TRBD1 or TRBD2 (5 bases each). The CDR3 is made up of 13 amino acids. In germline, CDR1 is SGHRS, CDR2 YFSETQ. The V gene lost 0 bases and the J gene lost 5 bases, with 9 bases spanning the gap. CDR3 region: CASSLVGVNEQYF. CDR3 DNA: TGCGCCAGCAGCTTGGTGGGGGTGAACGAGCAGTACTTC.

This clonotype was found many times. J is TRBJ2-1 and V is TRBV7-2; possible D gene TRBD2, 6 bases. Germline lookup yields CDR1 SGHTA and CDR2 FQGNSA. This CDR3 is 15 amino acids long. Deletions cut 1 base from V and 4 bases from J, with 11 bases between. CDR3 region: CASSLVGGTYNEQFF. CDR3 DNA sequence: TGTGCCAGCAGCTTAGTGGGGGGAACGTACAATGAGCAGTTCTTC.

This chain connects TRBV5-6 to TRBJ1-1; tentatively, D is TRBD1 (5 bases). Germline V gene lookup returns CDR1 SGHDT and CDR2 YYEEEE. Trimming removed 4 bases at V and 4 bases at J, with 11 bases between. There are 13 residues in the CDR3. The CDR3 DNA is TGTGCCAGCAGCAAACAGGTCCCCACTGAAGCTTTCTTT. This translates into CASSKQVPTEAFF.

This clonotype appeared a few times. The chain has TRBV11-2 and TRBJ1-4; tentatively, D is TRBD1 (6 bases). The V gene's germline CDR1 is SGHAT and CDR2 FQNNGV. V was pared by 5 bases and J by 0 bases, with 13 bases between. This CDR3 is built from 16 residues. The CDR3 DNA follows: TGTGCCAGCAGCCCCCTAGGACAGCCAACTAATGAAAAACTGTTTTTT. This translates into CASSPLGQPTNEKLFF.

This clonotype was seen only a few times. This chain uses TRBV19 with TRBJ2-7; D tentatively fits TRBD1 or TRBD2 (5 bases each). Trimming removed 4 bases at V and 2 bases at J, with 15 bases between. The CDR3 extends over 15 amino acids. CDR1 LNHDA and CDR2 SQIVND come from the germline V gene (reference sequence). The CDR3 DNA is TGTGCCAGTAGTACCGGGACCGCTTCACCCTACGAGCAGTACTTC. It encodes CASSTGTASPYEQYF.

The chain couples TRBV7-3 to TRBJ2-5; tentative D call: TRBD1 (5 bases). Trimming removed 2 bases from V and 4 bases from J, with 17 bases in between. This CDR3 has 16 amino acids. Germline V gene sequence: CDR1 SGHTA, CDR2 FQGTGA. The CDR3: CASSLARRDVGETQYF. The CDR3 DNA reads TGTGCCAGCAGCTTAGCACGCAGGGATGTTGGAGAGACCCAGTACTTC.

This clonotype was counted ten times or more. The chain uses TRBV12-3 or TRBV12-4 and TRBJ2-2, with no clear D. Trimming stripped 2 bases from V and 7 bases from J, with 2 bases between. CDR3 length: 11 residues. The CDR3 reads CASSLIGELFF. CDR3 DNA: TGTGCCAGCAGTTTAATCGGGGAGCTGTTTTTT.

This clonotype showed up just a few times. The chain links TRBV7-9 to TRBJ2-1, with 12 bases that match TRBD2. Looked up from germline, CDR1 is SEHNR and CDR2 is FQNEAQ (reference sequence). The CDR3 loop spans 15 amino acids. V lost 5 bases to trimming and J lost 8 bases; unmatched junction nucleotides: 7. CDR3 residues: CASSGSGTSGYEQFF. In DNA form, the CDR3 reads TGTGCCAGCAGCGGATCCGGGACTAGCGGGTATGAGCAGTTCTTC.

The chain uses TRBV18 and TRBJ2-2; 12 nucleotides align to TRBD2. The V and J ends lost 3 bases and 6 bases, in that order; junction bases with no gene match: 5. Germline V gene sequence: CDR1 KGHSH, CDR2 LQKENI. There are 16 residues in the CDR3. The CDR3 DNA follows: TGTGCCAGCTCACCTTCGACTAGCGGGAGTTCCGGGGAGCTGTTTTTT. Translating it yields CASSPSTSGSSGELFF. The variable domain in full, completed from reference TRBV18 and TRBJ2-2, reads NAGVMQNPRHLVRRRGQEARLRCSPMKGHSHVYWYRQLPEEGLKFMVYLQKENIIDESGMPKERFSAEFPKEGPSILRIQQVVRGDSAAYFCASSPSTSGSSGELFFGEGSRLTVL.

At least ten counts were recorded for this clonotype. The J gene is TRBJ2-7, the V gene TRBV5-1; D remains unclear. Looked up from germline, CDR1 is SGHRS and CDR2 is YFSETQ. With 2 bases removed from V and 1 base from J, the gap between germline ends came to 7 bases. This CDR3 is built from 13 residues. CDR3 sequence (DNA): TGCGCCAGCAGCTTCTCTTCTTCCTACGAGCAGTACTTC. Amino acid sequence: CASSFSSSYEQYF.

This clonotype occurred a few times. The rearrangement links TRBV4-1 to TRBJ1-5, with 8 nucleotides matching TRBD1. The CDR3 extends over 15 amino acids. Looked up from germline, CDR1 is MGHRA and CDR2 is YSYEKL. The ends lost 4 bases at V and 7 bases at J; junction bases unmatched: 9. CDR3 loop: CASSLGGTGLQPQHF. The CDR3 DNA is TGCGCCAGCAGCCTTGGGGGGACAGGACTACAGCCCCAGCATTTT.

This chain connects TRBV12-3 or TRBV12-4 to TRBJ1-2, with D unclear. This CDR3 is 12 amino acids long. Trimming took off 5 bases at V and 2 bases at J, with 6 bases between the two ends. The CDR3 loop is CASSTLNYGYTF. The DNA of the CDR3 is TGTGCCAGCAGTACACTAAACTATGGCTACACCTTC.

This clonotype was seen a handful of times. This chain uses TRBV5-8 with TRBJ2-7; D is uncertain. Trimming pared 2 bases from V and 6 bases from J, leaving 12 bases between. CDR1 and CDR2 (germline): SGHTS, YDEGEE. The CDR3 has 13 residues. CDR3 bases: TGTGCCAGCAGCTTAAGCCGCCGCGGCGAGCAGTACTTC. This encodes CASSLSRRGEQYF.

This clonotype occurred many times. The chain's CDR3 is CSVEGISNEQFF. In DNA, the CDR3 is TGCAGCGTTGAAGGTATTAGCAATGAGCAGTTCTTC. The chain couples TRBV29-1 to TRBJ2-1; D is ambiguous. With 1 base removed from V and 6 bases from J, the gap between germline ends came to 7 bases. The germline gives CDR1 SQVTM, CDR2 ANQGSEA. The CDR3 contains 12 residues.

The V and J genes are TRBV7-3 and TRBJ2-2; TRBD2 matches 8 bases. The CDR3 spans 15 residues. Germline values: CDR1 SGHTA, CDR2 FQGTGA. V lost 1 base, J lost 5 bases, and 3 bases stayed unmatched. The CDR3 loop is CASSLNPGGTGELFF. The CDR3 bases are TGTGCCAGCAGCTTAAACCCGGGGGGGACCGGGGAGCTGTTTTTT.

A few counts support this clonotype. The junction shows a germline mismatch at one end, possibly a read error. The chain combines TRBV5-1 with TRBJ2-6; the D gene is possibly TRBD1 (5 bases). CDR1 and CDR2 from the germline V gene are SGHRS and YFSETQ. This CDR3 spans 16 amino acids. Here the CDR3 reads CASSLADGSGANGLTF. DNA of the CDR3: TGCGCCAGCAGCTTGGCCGATGGATCTGGGGCCAACGGCCTGACTTTC.

This sequence joins TRBV27 and TRBJ2-2; tentatively, D is TRBD1 (6 bases). The CDR3 has 15 amino acids. Trimming removed 6 bases from V and 4 bases from J, with 15 bases in between. The germline gives CDR1 MNHEY, CDR2 SMNVEV (reference sequence). The DNA of the CDR3 is TGTGCCAGCAGAAGGGCAGGGGTCGTCACCGGGGAGCTGTTTTTT. Amino acids: CASRRAGVVTGELFF.

The V and J genes are TRBV11-2 and TRBJ1-1; D unclear. Germline V gives CDR1 SGHAT, CDR2 FQNNGV. The germline V and J ends were trimmed by 8 bases and 5 bases, with 18 bases remaining between them. CDR3 length: 14 amino acids. DNA of the CDR3: TGTGCCAGCGGCGGGGAGGTGGTCTCGACTGAAGCTTTCTTT. This sequence encodes CASGGEVVSTEAFF.

The V call is TRBV20-1, the J call TRBJ2-1, with 7 bases identical to TRBD2. Germline lookup yields CDR1 DFQATT and CDR2 SNEGSKA (reference sequence). This CDR3 contains 14 residues. The ends lost 6 bases at V and 7 bases at J; junction bases unmatched: 12. The CDR3 coding sequence is TGCAGTGCGGGGCCAGCGGGGATCAGGAATGAGCAGTTCTTC. Translation: CSAGPAGIRNEQFF.

The V gene is TRBV3-1, the J gene TRBJ1-2; D is unresolved. The CDR3 runs 14 residues. Germline-derived CDR1 and CDR2 are LGHDT and YNNKEL (reference sequence). The V gene lost 0 bases and the J gene lost 6 bases, with 11 bases spanning the gap. Here the CDR3 reads CASSQDWPGHGYTF. The CDR3 DNA follows: TGTGCCAGCAGCCAAGATTGGCCAGGACATGGCTACACCTTC.

This chain links TRBV7-9 with TRBJ2-1; a possible D gene is TRBD2 (6 bases). This CDR3 spans 17 amino acids. The germline V gene has CDR1 SEHNR and CDR2 FQNEAQ (reference sequence). Trimming took off 2 bases at V and 0 bases at J, with 14 bases between the two ends. The chain's CDR3 is CASSLTLAGSSYNEQFF. Here the CDR3 DNA reads TGTGCCAGCAGCTTAACTCTGGCGGGAAGCTCCTACAATGAGCAGTTCTTC.